These 24 T cell receptor beta chains were all obtained from the same sample, sequenced in a study of blood T cell repertoires in COVID-19. The repertoire was sequenced with immunoSEQ multiplex PCR; TCRdb's copy has only in-frame clones and lacks some. The data show about 130,000 clones, about 88% seen once. The specimen sequenced was peripheral blood. Receptors originate from a man aged 50-60 years with active COVID-19.

V and J are TRBV10-3 and TRBJ1-5, with TRBD1 identical over 8 bases. The CDR3 totals 13 residues. Per germline, CDR1 ENHRY and CDR2 SYGVKD. V was clipped by 0 bases and J by 11 bases; unmatched bases: 3. The CDR3 DNA sequence: TGTGCCATCAGTGAGTCGGGGGACAGGACCCAGCATTTT. Translated: CAISESGDRTQHF.

The chain has TRBV5-1 and TRBJ2-1; 9 bases are shared with TRBD2. CDR1 is SGHRS and CDR2 is YFSETQ in the germline V gene. The trim removed 0 bases at V and 3 bases at J, leaving 1 base unmatched. The CDR3 totals 15 residues. The CDR3 bases are TGCGCCAGCAGCTTGGGGACTAGCGACTACAATGAGCAGTTCTTC. This encodes CASSLGTSDYNEQFF.

The chain has TRBV7-8 and TRBJ1-6; 7 bases agree with TRBD1. V shed 5 bases and J 2 bases; nucleotides not matched to a gene: 6. The germline CDR1 and CDR2 sequences are SGHVS and FQNEAQ. The length of the CDR3 is 16 residues. The CDR3 nucleotides read TGTGCCAGCAGCCGACAGGGCCAAACCTATAATTCACCCCTCCACTTT. Its translation: CASSRQGQTYNSPLHF.

The J gene is TRBJ1-2, the V gene TRBV24-1; 7 nucleotides align to TRBD1. Germline CDR1 and CDR2: KGHDR and SFDVKD. V was clipped by 0 bases and J by 4 bases; unmatched bases: 4. The CDR3 has 15 residues. The CDR3 DNA reads as TGTGCCACCAGTGATTTGAGACAGGGAGTCTATGGCTACACCTTC. Its translation is CATSDLRQGVYGYTF.

The chain uses TRBV6-6 and TRBJ2-1; maybe TRBD1 (6 bases). The germline V gene encodes CDR1 MNHNY and CDR2 SVGAGI (reference sequence). Trimming shortened V by 5 bases and J by 7 bases, and 15 bases separated the two germline ends. This CDR3 is built from 14 residues. CDR3 region: CASSPTTGLNEQFF. The DNA for the CDR3 is TGTGCCAGCAGTCCAACCACAGGGTTGAATGAGCAGTTCTTC.

This clone appeared once. The V gene is TRBV29-1, the J gene TRBJ2-7; D is perhaps TRBD2 (5 bases). CDR1 is SQVTM and CDR2 is ANQGSEA in the germline V gene. There are 11 residues in the CDR3. CDR3 sequence: CPFSGAYEQYF. CDR3 coding DNA: TGCCCCTTCTCCGGGGCCTACGAGCAGTACTTC.

J is TRBJ2-4 and V is TRBV19; 10 bases line up with TRBD2. CDR1 is LNHDA and CDR2 is SQIVND in the germline V gene (reference sequence). The CDR3 runs 14 residues. V was clipped by 8 bases and J by 9 bases; unmatched bases: 10. CDR3 amino acids: CASRTAGGLGIQYF. The DNA of the CDR3 is TGTGCCAGTCGGACAGCGGGGGGGCTTGGCATTCAGTACTTC. The whole variable domain, remainder taken from reference TRBV19 and TRBJ2-4, is DGGITQSPKYLFRKEGQNVTLSCEQNLNHDAMYWYRQDPGQGLRLIYYSQIVNDFQKGDIAEGYSVSREKKESFPLTVTSAQKNPTAFYLCASRTAGGLGIQYFGAGTRLSVL.

This chain links TRBV5-1 with TRBJ2-3; 7 bases are shared with TRBD1. Germline lookup yields CDR1 SGHRS and CDR2 YFSETQ. Trimming took 6 bases from V and 2 from J; bases not matched to a gene: 3. CDR3 length equals 13 residues. The CDR3 is CASNKGATDTQYF. The CDR3 nucleotides are TGCGCCAGCAACAAGGGGGCCACAGATACGCAGTATTTT.

V and J are TRBV12-5 and TRBJ2-1; D perhaps matches TRBD1 (6 bases). Germline CDR1 is LGHNT and CDR2 is FRNRAP. CDR3 length equals 14 residues. Trimming left V 1 base short and J 11 bases short, with 15 bases between. CDR3 region: CASGLETGHMKQFF. As DNA, the CDR3 is TGTGCTAGTGGTTTGGAAACAGGGCACATGAAGCAGTTCTTC.

The V gene is TRBV11-2, the J gene TRBJ2-7, with D possibly TRBD1 on 5 matching bases. CDR1 and CDR2 (germline): SGHAT, FQNNGV. Trimming stripped 5 bases from V and 4 bases from J, with 21 bases between. The CDR3 sequence is 16 residues long. Here the CDR3 reads CASSLVQGPPVYEQYF. DNA for the CDR3: TGTGCCAGCAGCCTCGTTCAGGGCCCCCCAGTATACGAGCAGTACTTC.

The chain joins TRBV19 to TRBJ2-1, with 10 positions matching TRBD2. CDR3 size: 15 residues. Germline V CDR1 and CDR2: LNHDA, SQIVND (reference sequence). Trimming cost V 3 bases and J 7 bases; bases outside gene matches: 6. In DNA form, the CDR3 reads TGTGCCAGTAGTATTAGCCTAGCGGGAGTGAATGAGCAGTTCTTC. Protein: CASSISLAGVNEQFF.

V is TRBV13 and J is TRBJ1-6; 10 nucleotides line up with TRBD1. CDR3 size: 17 residues. J lost 2 bases, V lost 2 bases, and 3 bases had no gene match. CDR1 is PRHDT and CDR2 is FYEKMQ in the germline V gene (reference sequence). CDR3 sequence reads: CASSLQGQGTYNSPLHF. The CDR3 coding sequence is TGTGCCAGCAGCTTACAGGGACAGGGGACCTATAATTCACCCCTCCACTTT.

The rearrangement joins TRBV18 to TRBJ1-2; no clear D gene. Per the germline V gene, CDR1 is KGHSH and CDR2 is LQKENI. V was cut by 3 bases and J by 7 bases, with 12 bases left in between. The CDR3 contains 13 residues. CDR3 nucleotide sequence: TGTGCCAGCTCACCTCAGCCTACGGGTGGCTACACCTTC. As protein: CASSPQPTGGYTF.

The J gene is TRBJ1-5, the V gene TRBV5-6; D remains unclear. The V gene's germline CDR1 is SGHDT and CDR2 YYEEEE. V gave up 0 bases and J gave up 1 base, with 11 bases separating them. This CDR3 comprises 16 residues. The CDR3 nucleotides read TGTGCCAGCAGCTTGGCGGCTGGGAGGAGCAATCAGCCCCAGCATTTT. This codes for CASSLAAGRSNQPQHF.

V is TRBV3-1 (or the pseudogene TRBV3-2) and J is TRBJ2-2; weak D call: TRBD2 (5 bases). The CDR3 runs 16 residues. V lost 5 bases and J lost 4, with 17 bases in between. CDR1 is LGHDT and CDR2 is YNNKEL in the germline V gene (reference sequence). DNA of the CDR3: TGTGCCAGCAGCTCCTCGGGGTTGAGGGTCACCGGGGAGCTGTTTTTT. It is translated as CASSSSGLRVTGELFF.

This chain connects TRBV18 to TRBJ2-6; D possibly corresponds to TRBD1 (6 bases). In germline, CDR1 is KGHSH, CDR2 LQKENI. Between the trimmed V and J ends, which lost 3 bases and 0 bases, there was a span of 12 bases. The CDR3 contains 17 residues. The CDR3 DNA reads TGTGCCAGCTCACCGGGGGCCCAGAGCTCTGGGGCCAACGTCCTGACTTTC. Translation gives CASSPGAQSSGANVLTF.

The V gene is TRBV6-5, the J gene TRBJ2-2; D is ambiguous. CDR1 and CDR2 (germline): MNHEY, SVGAGI. The CDR3 has 12 amino acids. The V gene lost 6 bases and the J gene lost 6 bases, with 8 bases spanning the gap. In DNA form, the CDR3 reads TGTGCCAGCAGCTTTAGATCCGGGGAGCTGTTTTTT. This sequence encodes CASSFRSGELFF.

The chain uses TRBV2 and TRBJ2-3; a possible D gene is TRBD2 (5 bases). The CDR3 is 14 residues long. Germline V CDR1 and CDR2: SNHLY, FYNNEI. The ends were cut back, 2 bases at V and 2 bases at J, with 8 bases in the middle. CDR3 DNA sequence: TGTGCCAGCAGTGAAACTAGACTCACAGATACGCAGTATTTT. It is translated as CASSETRLTDTQYF.

The chain links TRBV5-4 to TRBJ2-7; 14 bases align to TRBD2. V lost 0 bases and J lost 6; bases outside the gene matches: 2. The CDR3 runs to 15 residues. Germline lookup yields CDR1 SGHNT and CDR2 YYREEE (reference sequence). CDR3 sequence reads: CASSLAGTSGSEQYV. The DNA for the CDR3 is TGTGCCAGCAGCTTGGCCGGGACTAGCGGGAGCGAGCAGTACGTC.

This clone was seen a single time. The chain couples TRBV12-3 or TRBV12-4 to TRBJ2-7; tentative D call: TRBD1 (6 bases). Trimming left V 6 bases short and J 5 bases short, with 11 bases between. The CDR3 loop spans 12 amino acids. The CDR3 nucleotides are TGTGCCAGCAGGGTGACAGGCAACGAGCAGTACGTC. It specifies CASRVTGNEQYV.

The sample holds one count of this clone. The chain couples TRBV5-4 to TRBJ1-1; D is perhaps TRBD1 (5 bases). This CDR3 is 12 amino acids long. Between the trimmed V and J ends, which lost 4 bases and 1 base, there was a span of 5 bases. The germline V gene has CDR1 SGHNT and CDR2 YYREEE (reference sequence). The CDR3 DNA follows: TGTGCCAGCAGCACAGGGAACACTGAAGCTTTCTTT. Translated, it gives CASSTGNTEAFF.

The chain joins TRBV3-1 (or the pseudogene TRBV3-2) to TRBJ2-1; unclear D gene. The germline CDR1 and CDR2 sequences are LGHDT and YNNKEL (reference sequence). The CDR3 is made up of 15 amino acids. V was cut by 1 base and J by 0 bases, with 7 bases left in between. CDR3 nucleotides: TGTGCCAGCAGCCAAGTCGCCAGCTCCTACAATGAGCAGTTCTTC. This encodes CASSQVASSYNEQFF.

The chain combines TRBV6-5 with TRBJ1-3; tentatively, D is TRBD1 (5 bases). V was trimmed by 3 bases and J by 0 bases, leaving 9 bases between them. CDR1 is MNHEY, CDR2 SVGAGI, per germline. There are 15 residues in the CDR3. The CDR3 nucleotides are TGTGCCAGCAGTTATACAGGTCCCTCTGGAAACACCATATATTTT. It yields the protein CASSYTGPSGNTIYF.

The table lists this clone with a count of one. The chain has TRBV9 and TRBJ1-1, with 7 bases matching TRBD1. CDR3 length: 15 residues. Germline V gene sequence: CDR1 SGDLS, CDR2 YYNGEE. With V trimmed by 4 bases and J by 1 base, 7 bases remained unmatched. The CDR3 reads CASSSREGANTEAFF. CDR3 DNA sequence: TGTGCCAGCAGCTCTAGAGAGGGGGCGAACACTGAAGCTTTCTTT. Supplemented by reference TRBV9 and TRBJ1-1, the full variable domain reads DSGVTQTPKHLITATGQRVTLRCSPRSGDLSVYWYQQSLDQGLQFLIQYYNGEERAKGNILERFSAQQFPDLHSELNLSSLELGDSALYFCASSSREGANTEAFFGQGTRLTVV.